This T cell receptor beta chain is from a study of blood T cell repertoires in COVID-19. The cohort comprised adults aged about 18 to 100 years residing in 20 to 30 US areas. Participants were placed into cohorts based on the clinical history they reported. Assay: immunoSEQ multiplex PCR; the TCRdb copy retains only in-frame clones and omits some. The sample shows approximately 310,000 clones, 89% of them seen only once. This CDR3 spans 15 amino acids. V lost 4 bases and J lost 8, with 20 bases in between. Germline CDR1 reads LNHNV; CDR2 reads YYDKDF (reference sequence). The clonotype was recovered from a man between 60 and 75 years old who had recovered from COVID-19. V is TRBV15 and J is TRBJ1-2, with a tentative D call TRBD1 (5 bases). Sequenced sample: PBMCs or T cells enriched from blood (not recorded which). The DNA of the CDR3 is TGTGCCACCAGCAATACCGGGACTCCAAACGGGGGCTACACCTTC. Its protein product is CATSNTGTPNGGYTF. The variable domain in full, completed from reference TRBV15 and TRBJ1-2, reads DAMVIQNPRYQVTQFGKPVTLSCSQTLNHNVMYWYQQKSSQAPKLLFHYYDKDFNNEADTPDNFQSRRPNTSFCFLDIRSPGLGDTAMYLCATSNTGTPNGGYTFGSGTRLTVV.